Following are 28 T cell receptor beta chains from one sample sequenced in a study of blood T cells in healthy people across ages. Through a sample-barcoded 5' primer and a J-beta primer mix, a second PCR was run for roughly 6 to 11 cycles. TCRdb processed the 5' RACE reads anew with MiXCR; each CDR3 protein has one entry. The data hold approximately 1,700,000 distinct CDR3 sequences, with 35% to 50% observed a single time. The specimen sequenced was blood. The receptors derive from a human donor in good health.

This clonotype was picked up a small number of times. The junction does not match germline at one end; this may be a read error. The chain is built from TRBV7-7 and TRBJ2-1, with a possible D match to TRBD1 (6 bases). The CDR3 consists of 18 residues. The germline CDR1 and CDR2 sequences are SSHAT and FNYEAQ (reference sequence). CDR3: CASSFSVSRAGDYNEQFF. CDR3 sequence (DNA): TGTGCTAGCAGCTTTTCGGTTTCTAGGGCAGGGGACTACAATGAGCAGTTCTTC.

A single count supports this clonotype. This chain uses TRBV20-1 with TRBJ1-2; D is undetermined. V lost 5 bases, J lost 4 bases, and 26 bases lay in between. Germline lookup yields CDR1 DFQATT and CDR2 SNEGSKA (reference sequence). The CDR3 is 17 residues long. This CDR3 reads CSAGGTRSGGISYGYTF. DNA for the CDR3: TGCAGTGCTGGAGGAACCCGATCAGGCGGCATTAGCTATGGCTACACCTTC.

This clonotype came up a few times. The chain combines TRBV9 with TRBJ2-7, with TRBD1 matching 7 bases. CDR1 is SGDLS, CDR2 YYNGEE, per germline. J was trimmed by 5 bases and V by 4 bases; bases with no gene match: 12. There are 15 residues in the CDR3. DNA for the CDR3: TGTGCCAGCAGCCCAACCGGGACAGAACCCAACGAGCAGTACTTC. Its translation: CASSPTGTEPNEQYF.

This clonotype was seen more than once but under ten times. The chain joins TRBV7-9 to TRBJ2-2; 8 bases agree with TRBD1. CDR1 and CDR2 (germline): SEHNR, FQNEAQ (reference sequence). With V trimmed by 7 bases and J by 6 bases, 19 bases remained unmatched. The CDR3 covers 18 residues. DNA for the CDR3: TGTGCCAGCATCGCCCCGAGCCGACAGGGGATAACGGCCGGGGAGCTGTTTTTT. It is translated as CASIAPSRQGITAGELFF.

This clonotype was observed a few times. The rearrangement joins TRBV5-1 to TRBJ2-7, with a tentative D call TRBD1 (6 bases). Between the trimmed V and J ends, which lost 3 bases and 3 bases, there was a span of 16 bases. The CDR3 has 15 residues. From germline, CDR1 is SGHRS and CDR2 YFSETQ. This chain's CDR3 is CASSYRELTDYEQYF. Here the CDR3 DNA reads TGCGCCAGCAGCTACAGGGAGTTAACTGACTACGAGCAGTACTTC.

The chain couples TRBV21-1 to TRBJ2-7; the D segment call TRBD1 is taken from the table without a DNA check. TRBV21-1 is a pseudogene segment. This CDR3 is 14 amino acids long. The CDR3 protein is CASEKRGGNYEQYF. The CDR3 DNA reads TGTGCCAGCGAAAAGCGAGGGGGGAACTACGAGCAGTACTTC.

This clonotype was counted a single time. A much bigger clone sits one base away, suggesting this may be a read error. CDR3: CVSSLSRGGYPRTDTQYF. The CDR3 region has the DNA TGTGTCAGCAGTTTAAGTCGGGGGGGCTATCCACGTACAGATACGCAGTATTTT. This chain joins TRBV27 and TRBJ2-3; 8 positions agree with TRBD2. This CDR3 is built from 18 residues. CDR1 and CDR2 (germline): MNHEY, SMNVEV (reference sequence).

This clonotype was picked up a small number of times. V and J are TRBV7-3 and TRBJ1-2; 7 bases fit TRBD1. The junction had 8 bases not matched to a gene; V was cut back by 0 bases and J by 4 bases. Per germline, CDR1 SGHTA and CDR2 FQGTGA. The CDR3 extends over 16 amino acids. CDR3 loop: CASSLTGTAIPYGYTF. The CDR3 DNA follows: TGTGCCAGCAGCTTAACCGGGACAGCTATTCCCTATGGCTACACCTTC.

The chain recombines TRBV5-1 with TRBJ1-1, with TRBD1 identical over 8 bases. Per the germline V gene, CDR1 is SGHRS and CDR2 is YFSETQ. With V trimmed by 1 base and J by 4 bases, 6 bases remained unmatched. This CDR3 contains 15 residues. CDR3 DNA: TGCGCCAGCAGCTTGCCAGGGGGCATCAGCACTGAAGCTTTCTTT. It is translated as CASSLPGGISTEAFF. The variable domain in full, with the rest retrieved from reference TRBV5-1 and TRBJ1-1, is KAGVTQTPRYLIKTRGQQVTLSCSPISGHRSVSWYQQTPGQGLQFLFEYFSETQRNKGNFPGRFSGRQFSNSRSEMNVSTLELGDSALYLCASSLPGGISTEAFFGQGTRLTVV.

The chain employs TRBV9 and TRBJ1-2; 9 bases agree with TRBD1. The trim removed 5 bases at V and 4 bases at J, leaving 6 bases unmatched. The CDR3 extends over 14 amino acids. Per the germline V gene, CDR1 is SGDLS and CDR2 is YYNGEE. In DNA, the CDR3 is TGTGCCAGCAGTATAGGACAGGGGAGCTATGGCTACACCTTC. As protein: CASSIGQGSYGYTF.

The V gene is TRBV4-1, the J gene TRBJ2-5, with 13 bases aligning to TRBD2. This CDR3 is 18 amino acids long. CDR1 and CDR2 (germline): MGHRA, YSYEKL. V was clipped by 0 bases and J by 3 bases; unmatched bases: 7. For the CDR3, the DNA is TGCGCCAGCAGCCAAGAGGGACTAGCGGGGACACCAAAAGAGACCCAGTACTTC. Amino acid sequence: CASSQEGLAGTPKETQYF.

This chain connects TRBV6-1 to TRBJ2-3; weak D call: TRBD1 (6 bases). The germline V gene encodes CDR1 MNHNS and CDR2 SASEGT. The CDR3 runs to 14 residues. V was trimmed by 6 bases and J by 2 bases, leaving 12 bases between them. The CDR3 DNA reads as TGTGCCAGCAGAAGGGACACCGACACAGATACGCAGTATTTT. Protein: CASRRDTDTDTQYF.

The V gene is TRBV29-1, the J gene TRBJ1-1, with 7 bases matching TRBD1. V lost 7 bases, J lost 11 bases, and 10 bases stayed unmatched. The CDR3 covers 11 residues. Looked up from germline, CDR1 is SQVTM and CDR2 is ANQGSEA. The CDR3 DNA is TGCAGCGCCGACACAGGGGTAGACGCTTTCTTT. Protein product: CSADTGVDAFF.

In its sample, this clonotype was seen many times. The J gene is TRBJ2-5, the V gene TRBV5-1; 11 bases are shared with TRBD1. With 0 bases clipped from V and 2 bases from J, the junction kept 9 bases outside the gene matches. From germline, CDR1 is SGHRS and CDR2 YFSETQ. The CDR3 contains 18 residues. The CDR3 reads CASSLGLGTGGQQETQYF. DNA of the CDR3: TGCGCCAGCAGCTTGGGGCTCGGGACAGGGGGGCAACAAGAGACCCAGTACTTC. The full variable domain, its missing parts supplied by reference TRBV5-1 and TRBJ2-5, is KAGVTQTPRYLIKTRGQQVTLSCSPISGHRSVSWYQQTPGQGLQFLFEYFSETQRNKGNFPGRFSGRQFSNSRSEMNVSTLELGDSALYLCASSLGLGTGGQQETQYFGPGTRLLVL.

The chain combines TRBV7-9 with TRBJ2-5, with D unclear. The CDR3 covers 11 residues. With 5 bases removed from V and 5 bases from J, the gap between germline ends came to 6 bases. CDR1 and CDR2 from the germline V gene are SEHNR and FQNEAQ (reference sequence). The CDR3 sequence: CASSPMETQYF. The CDR3 coding sequence is TGTGCCAGCAGCCCTATGGAGACCCAGTACTTC. The complete variable domain, with remaining parts taken from reference TRBV7-9 and TRBJ2-5, reads DTGVSQNPRHKITKRGQNVTFRCDPISEHNRLYWYRQTLGQGPEFLTYFQNEAQLEKSRLLSDRFSAERPKGSFSTLEIQRTEQGDSAMYLCASSPMETQYFGPGTRLLVL.

The chain couples TRBV4-3 to TRBJ2-7; TRBD1 might be the D (6 bases). Germline V gene lookup returns CDR1 LGHNA and CDR2 YSLEER. This CDR3 spans 15 amino acids. Trimming left V 2 bases short and J 0 bases short, with 11 bases between. Here the CDR3 DNA reads TGCGCCAGCAGCCAAATCTGGACAGCCTCCTACGAGCAGTACTTC. This encodes CASSQIWTASYEQYF.

The CDR3 protein is CASRQTSGGYNEQFF. The CDR3 region has the DNA TGTGCCAGCAGGCAGACTAGCGGGGGGTACAATGAGCAGTTCTTC. The gene calls are TRBV7-8 and TRBJ2-1; TRBD2 matches 13 bases. J gave up 4 bases and V 6 bases, and 3 bases lay outside the gene matches. CDR3 size: 15 residues. Germline assignment: CDR1 SGHVS and CDR2 FQNEAQ.

This clonotype came up many times. The genes are TRBV29-1 and TRBJ2-7; D is ambiguous. Trimming cost V 7 bases and J 5 bases, with 15 bases left between them. CDR3 length: 12 residues. Germline V CDR1 and CDR2: SQVTM, ANQGSEA. The CDR3 DNA follows: TGCAGCGCCCGTCTTGAGTCCCACGAGCAGTACTTC. Translation gives CSARLESHEQYF.

V is TRBV29-1 and J is TRBJ2-1, with D perhaps TRBD2 (5 bases). Germline V CDR1 and CDR2: SQVTM, ANQGSEA. Trimming removed 7 bases at V and 4 bases at J, with 11 bases between. The CDR3 is made up of 12 amino acids. The CDR3 DNA follows: TGCAGCGCCATGGCGGGTTACAATGAGCAGTTCTTC. This gives the protein CSAMAGYNEQFF.

The chain employs TRBV19 and TRBJ1-5, with D hard to call. This CDR3 comprises 12 residues. V dropped 1 base and J dropped 10 bases, with 8 bases sitting between them. CDR1 is LNHDA, CDR2 SQIVND, per germline (reference sequence). The CDR3 is CASSIGVGPQHF. The CDR3 DNA is TGTGCCAGTAGTATAGGTGTCGGCCCCCAGCATTTT. The full variable domain, in which reference TRBV19 and TRBJ1-5 provide the parts outside the CDR3, is DGGITQSPKYLFRKEGQNVTLSCEQNLNHDAMYWYRQDPGQGLRLIYYSQIVNDFQKGDIAEGYSVSREKKESFPLTVTSAQKNPTAFYLCASSIGVGPQHFGDGTRLSIL.

The chain employs TRBV13 and TRBJ2-7; 8 bases map to TRBD2. With the DNA end fitting TRBJ2-5 better, the J assignment may be wrong. Germline V gene lookup returns CDR1 PRHDT and CDR2 FYEKMQ (reference sequence). This CDR3 spans 19 amino acids. CDR3 DNA sequence: TGTGCCAGCAGCTCAGCCTATAGAGAGCGGGGGCCTCGAAAAGAGACCCAGTACTTC. Protein: CASSSAYRERGPRKETQYF.

V usage is TRBV7-3 and J usage is TRBJ2-1; 7 bases match TRBD1. The germline gives CDR1 SGHTA, CDR2 FQGTGA. CDR3 length equals 14 residues. V gave up 3 bases and J gave up 5 bases; unmatched junction bases: 4. CDR3 in DNA: TGTGCCAGCAGCTTGCAGGGGGTGGACAATGAGCAGTTCTTC. This codes for CASSLQGVDNEQFF.

This clonotype has more than one count but fewer than ten. A read error may account for a junction end that differs from germline. The CDR3, as DNA: TGTGCCTGGAGCGTTGGGCCTACTGGCTGCACCTTC. Its translation is CAWSVGPTGCTF. The chain links TRBV30 to TRBJ1-2, with unresolved D. The CDR3 is made up of 12 amino acids. CDR1 and CDR2 (germline): GTSNPN, SVGIG (reference sequence).

This clonotype was picked up a small number of times. The V gene is TRBV2, the J gene TRBJ1-2; perhaps TRBD1 as D (5 bases). CDR3 size: 12 residues. Germline CDR1 is SNHLY and CDR2 is FYNNEI. V lost 4 bases to trimming and J lost 6 bases, with 9 bases between them. The CDR3 sequence: CASSGGGNGYTF. In DNA, the CDR3 is TGTGCCAGCAGTGGGGGGGGAAATGGCTACACCTTC. Combining the CDR3 with reference TRBV2 and TRBJ1-2 gives the whole variable domain EPEVTQTPSHQVTQMGQEVILRCVPISNHLYFYWYRQILGQKVEFLVSFYNNEISEKSEIFDDQFSVERPDGSNFTLKIRSTKLEDSAMYFCASSGGGNGYTFGSGTRLTVV.

The chain has TRBV7-3 and TRBJ1-1, with D unresolved. The ends were cut back, 5 bases at V and 4 bases at J, with 11 bases in the middle. The length of the CDR3 is 13 residues. CDR1 and CDR2 from the germline V gene are SGHTA and FQGTGA. The CDR3 coding sequence is TGTGCCAGCAGCCTCTACCAGGCCACTGAAGCTTTCTTT. Translation gives CASSLYQATEAFF. The full variable domain, its missing parts supplied by reference TRBV7-3 and TRBJ1-1, is GAGVSQTPSNKVTEKGKYVELRCDPISGHTALYWYRQSLGQGPEFLIYFQGTGAADDSGLPNDRFFAVRPEGSVSTLKIQRTERGDSAVYLCASSLYQATEAFFGQGTRLTVV.

The chain carries TRBV6-5 and TRBJ2-1; D is possibly TRBD1 (6 bases). CDR3 length: 17 residues. Looked up from germline, CDR1 is MNHEY and CDR2 is SVGAGI. Between the trimmed V and J ends, which lost 4 bases and 2 bases, there was a span of 18 bases. The DNA for the CDR3 is TGTGCCAGCAGTTCACAAAGCGCCAGGGGCCCCTACAATGAGCAGTTCTTC. The encoded protein is CASSSQSARGPYNEQFF.

The genes are TRBV5-6 and TRBJ2-4; 7 bases are shared with TRBD1. The J call may be faulty, since TRBJ2-7 better matches the DNA end. The CDR3 sequence is 16 residues long. From germline, CDR1 is SGHDT and CDR2 YYEEEE. The CDR3 loop reads CASSFLGDDRVYEQYF. Written as DNA, the CDR3 is TGTGCCAGCAGCTTCCTGGGGGATGACAGGGTCTACGAGCAGTACTTC.

This clonotype was found once. V gene TRBV28 combines with J gene TRBJ2-3; the D gene is possibly TRBD1 (5 bases). This CDR3 is built from 15 residues. Trimming removed 3 bases at V and 1 base at J, with 11 bases between. Germline CDR1 MDHEN, CDR2 SYDVKM. CDR3 nucleotide sequence: TGTGCCAGCAGTTTCTACAGGATTCGCACAGATACGCAGTATTTT. It yields the protein CASSFYRIRTDTQYF.